These T cell receptor beta chains were read from a single sample in a study of blood T cell repertoires in COVID-19. The repertoire was sequenced with immunoSEQ multiplex PCR; TCRdb's copy has only in-frame clones and lacks some. Found here are 150,000 to 200,000 clones, 65% to 90% of them singletons; the top ten hold under 9.5%. Sequencing was carried out using peripheral blood. These receptors were taken from a man between 50 and 59 years old with active or convalescent COVID-19. CDR3s include the opening cysteine and the closing phenylalanine or tryptophan. A D gene is named only where the DNA matches it firmly. Rows give clone size only sometimes, using once, few, many, or a class for an expanded clone.

v_call	d_call	j_call	clone_size	cdr3_aa	cdr3_nt
TRBV3-1/TRBV3-2	TRBD1	TRBJ1-2	once	CASSQASQVTGGGYTF	TGTGCCAGCAGCCAAGCGTCCCAGGTGACAGGGGGGGGCTACACCTTC
TRBV7-3	TRBD1	TRBJ1-6	NA	CASSADRGNNSPLHF	TGTGCCAGCAGCGCGGACAGGGGGAATAATTCACCCCTCCACTTT
TRBV7-9	TRBD1	TRBJ2-1	NA	CAGDRGPSYNEQFF	TGTGCCGGTGACAGGGGACCTTCCTACAATGAGCAGTTCTTC
TRBV30	NA	TRBJ1-1	NA	CAWDSLNTEAFF	TGTGCCTGGGACAGCTTGAACACTGAAGCTTTCTTT
TRBV4-3	NA	TRBJ1-2	NA	CASSQDSGDHNYGYTF	TGCGCCAGCAGCCAAGATTCGGGGGACCATAACTATGGCTACACCTTC
TRBV6-5	TRBD2	TRBJ2-3	NA	CASSFYLSGGDTQYF	TGTGCCAGCAGTTTCTACTTGTCGGGAGGGGATACGCAGTATTTT
TRBV18	NA	TRBJ1-6	NA	CASSPSQSYNSPLHF	TGTGCCAGCTCACCCTCACAGAGCTATAATTCACCCCTCCACTTT
TRBV30	NA	TRBJ2-2	NA	CAWSVSPGELFF	TGTGCCTGGAGTGTGAGTCCCGGGGAGCTGTTTTTT
TRBV19	NA	TRBJ1-1	NA	CASSIGGAITGNTEAFF	TGTGCCAGTAGTATCGGAGGGGCCATCACAGGTAACACTGAAGCTTTCTTT
TRBV25-1	NA	TRBJ1-2	NA	CASSLGGAYYGYTF	TGTGCCAGCAGTCTGGGGGGTGCGTACTATGGCTACACCTTC
TRBV9	NA	TRBJ1-6	NA	CASSEAGALNSPLHF	TGTGCCAGCAGCGAAGCAGGGGCGCTTAATTCACCCCTCCACTTT
TRBV4-2	TRBD2	TRBJ2-1	NA	CASSPETGGEYNNEQFF	TGTGCCAGCAGCCCGGAGACTGGGGGGGAGTATAACAATGAGCAGTTCTTC
TRBV6-1	NA	TRBJ1-1	NA	CASSESGRPSAFF	TGTGCCAGCAGTGAAAGCGGGCGTCCGTCCGCTTTCTTT
TRBV6-6	NA	TRBJ1-2	NA	CASSSSTGDYGYTF	TGTGCCAGCAGTAGCTCCACAGGAGACTATGGCTACACCTTC
TRBV2	TRBD1	TRBJ1-5	NA	CASSENTGGDQPQHF	TGTGCCAGCAGTGAAAATACAGGGGGGGATCAGCCCCAGCATTTT
TRBV6-6	NA	TRBJ1-1	NA	CASSILNTEAFF	TGTGCCAGCTCTATCCTGAACACTGAAGCTTTCTTT
TRBV11-2	TRBD1	TRBJ1-1	NA	CASSSQGARTEAFF	TGTGCCAGCAGCTCACAGGGGGCTAGGACTGAAGCTTTCTTT
TRBV7-6	TRBD1	TRBJ1-3	NA	CASSQDRVWDTIYF	TGTGCCAGCAGCCAGGACAGGGTTTGGGACACCATATATTTT
TRBV4-1	NA	TRBJ1-2	NA	CASSQDWGSHTGYTF	TGCGCCAGCAGCCAAGATTGGGGCAGCCACACGGGCTACACCTTC
TRBV5-4	TRBD1	TRBJ2-2	NA	CASSYGGGQGNTGELFF	TGTGCCAGCAGTTATGGGGGGGGACAGGGGAACACCGGGGAGCTGTTTTTT
TRBV9	NA	TRBJ1-2	NA	CASSPGGGGYTF	TGTGCCAGCAGCCCCGGAGGCGGAGGCTACACCTTC
TRBV7-9	NA	TRBJ2-3	NA	CASQRGGSTDTQYF	TGTGCCAGCCAAAGAGGAGGTAGCACAGATACGCAGTATTTT
TRBV10-3	TRBD1	TRBJ2-2	NA	CAISPGTGMTGELFF	TGTGCCATCAGTCCCGGGACAGGGATGACCGGGGAGCTGTTTTTT
TRBV5-1	TRBD1	TRBJ2-6	NA	CASSLVVGTGYSGANVLTF	TGCGCCAGCAGCTTGGTGGTAGGGACAGGGTACTCTGGGGCCAACGTCCTGACTTTC
TRBV3-1/TRBV3-2	TRBD1	TRBJ1-2	NA	CASSRTGGDGYTF	TGTGCCAGCAGCCGAACAGGGGGCGATGGCTACACCTTC
TRBV27	NA	TRBJ1-4	NA	CASSLLSGPNEKLFF	TGTGCCAGCAGTTTATTAAGTGGGCCCAATGAAAAACTGTTTTTT